The clone carrying this T cell receptor beta chain was counted only a few times. The target antigen is unknown. TCR beta CDR3 regions were amplified from RNA. The HTBI set primed first-round TCR CDR3 RT-PCR. TCRdb reprocessed the multiplex PCR reads with MiXCR, giving one entry per CDR3 protein. The sample has fewer than 350,000 distinct CDR3 sequences, roughly 21% seen once; the top ten hold around half. CDR3 length: 17 amino acids. Germline CDR1 and CDR2: LNHDA and SQIVND (reference sequence). Trimming cost V 6 bases and J 7 bases; bases outside gene matches: 16. The hyperthyroidism patients had all been newly diagnosed, and their disease duration was under 2 months. Their ages ranged from 18 to 65 years. Lactation, pregnancy, other autoimmune disease or uncontrolled infection excluded patients. The data derive from a study of T cells in Graves' hyperthyroidism and ophthalmopathy. Study-wide background: Blood from the periphery was taken at initial diagnosis, before any treatment.

The study, taken as a whole, reports: Most thyroid-expanded clonotypes above 0.001 were also found in blood.

The V call is TRBV19, the J call TRBJ2-4; TRBD1 agrees at 9 bases. The sequenced sample consisted of blood. The receptor was derived from a woman aged 50 to 65 with Graves' hyperthyroidism. The chain's CDR3 is CASRGLGGQGKLNIQYF. The CDR3 DNA reads as TGTGCCAGTAGGGGCCTTGGGGGACAGGGAAAACTTAACATTCAGTACTTC.